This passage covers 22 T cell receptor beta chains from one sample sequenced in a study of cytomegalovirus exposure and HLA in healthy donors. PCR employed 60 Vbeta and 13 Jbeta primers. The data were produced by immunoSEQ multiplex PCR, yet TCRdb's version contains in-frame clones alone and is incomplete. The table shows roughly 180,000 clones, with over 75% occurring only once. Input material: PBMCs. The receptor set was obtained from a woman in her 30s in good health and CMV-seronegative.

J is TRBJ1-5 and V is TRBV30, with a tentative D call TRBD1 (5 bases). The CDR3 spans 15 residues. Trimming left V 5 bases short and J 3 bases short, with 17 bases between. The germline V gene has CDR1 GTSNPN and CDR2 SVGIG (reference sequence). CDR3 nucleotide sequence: TGTGCCTGGGGTGAAGGACCAGGGTTCAATCAGCCCCAGCATTTT. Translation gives CAWGEGPGFNQPQHF.

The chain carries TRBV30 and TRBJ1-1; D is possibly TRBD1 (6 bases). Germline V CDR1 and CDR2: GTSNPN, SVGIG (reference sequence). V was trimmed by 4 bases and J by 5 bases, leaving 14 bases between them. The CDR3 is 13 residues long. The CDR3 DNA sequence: TGTGCCTGGACCTCAGGGGAGATGACTGAAGCTTTCTTT. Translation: CAWTSGEMTEAFF.

The CDR3 DNA sequence: TGTGCCAGTAGTCCGACAGGGTGGGACTATGGCTACACCTTC. This gives the protein CASSPTGWDYGYTF. This sequence joins TRBV19 and TRBJ1-2; 7 bases line up with TRBD1. J gave up 3 bases and V 5 bases, and 6 bases lay outside the gene matches. The CDR3 has 14 residues. CDR1 LNHDA and CDR2 SQIVND come from the germline V gene (reference sequence).

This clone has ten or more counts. As DNA, the CDR3 is TGTGCCAGCAGCTTACGACTAGCGGGGGGGGCGGACAATGAGCAGTTCTTC. Amino acids: CASSLRLAGGADNEQFF. The chain couples TRBV7-3 to TRBJ2-1; 14 nucleotides line up with TRBD2. This CDR3 spans 17 amino acids. In germline, CDR1 is SGHTA, CDR2 FQGTGA. The junction had 5 bases not matched to a gene; V was cut back by 2 bases and J by 5 bases.

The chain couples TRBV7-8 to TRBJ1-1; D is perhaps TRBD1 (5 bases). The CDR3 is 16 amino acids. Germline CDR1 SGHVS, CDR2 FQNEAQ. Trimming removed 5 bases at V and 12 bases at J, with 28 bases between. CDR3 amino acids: CASSGAVVLQGIITFF. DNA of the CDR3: TGTGCCAGCAGCGGAGCCGTAGTCCTTCAGGGTATTATTACTTTCTTT. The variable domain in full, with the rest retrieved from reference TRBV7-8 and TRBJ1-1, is GAGVSQSPRYKVAKRGQDVALRCDPISGHVSLFWYQQALGQGPEFLTYFQNEAQLDKSGLPSDRFFAERPEGSVSTLKIQRTQQEDSAVYLCASSGAVVLQGIITFFGQGTRLTVV.

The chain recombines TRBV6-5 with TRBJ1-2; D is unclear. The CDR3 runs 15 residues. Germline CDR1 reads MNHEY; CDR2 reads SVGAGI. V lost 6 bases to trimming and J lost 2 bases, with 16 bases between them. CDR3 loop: CASRTLRAKNYGYTF. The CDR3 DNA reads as TGTGCCAGCAGGACCTTGAGGGCTAAGAACTATGGCTACACCTTC.

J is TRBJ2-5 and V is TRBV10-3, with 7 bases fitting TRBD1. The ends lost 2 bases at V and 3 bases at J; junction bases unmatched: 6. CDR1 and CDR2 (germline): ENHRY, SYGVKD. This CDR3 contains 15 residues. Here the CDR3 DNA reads TGTGCCATCAGTGAGGGTGTAGACAGGGAAGAGACCCAGTACTTC. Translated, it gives CAISEGVDREETQYF.

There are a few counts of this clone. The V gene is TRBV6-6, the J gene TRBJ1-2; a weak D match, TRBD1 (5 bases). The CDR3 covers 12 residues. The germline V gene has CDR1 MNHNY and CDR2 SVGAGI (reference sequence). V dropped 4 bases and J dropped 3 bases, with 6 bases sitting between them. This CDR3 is CASSSRDYGYTF. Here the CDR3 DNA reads TGTGCCAGCAGTTCCAGGGACTATGGCTACACCTTC.

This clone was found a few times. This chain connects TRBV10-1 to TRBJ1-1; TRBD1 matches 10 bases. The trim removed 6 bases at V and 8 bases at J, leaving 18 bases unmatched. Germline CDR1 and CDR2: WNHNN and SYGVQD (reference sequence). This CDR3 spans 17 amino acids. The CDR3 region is CASSPSSGTGVRREAFF. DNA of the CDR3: TGCGCCAGCAGCCCTTCATCCGGGACAGGGGTGCGAAGGGAAGCTTTCTTT.

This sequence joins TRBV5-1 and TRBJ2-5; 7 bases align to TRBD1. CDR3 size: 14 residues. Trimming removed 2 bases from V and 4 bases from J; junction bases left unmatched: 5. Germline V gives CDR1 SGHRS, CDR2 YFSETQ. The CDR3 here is CASSFDRVPETQYF. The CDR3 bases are TGCGCCAGCAGCTTCGACAGGGTGCCAGAGACCCAGTACTTC.

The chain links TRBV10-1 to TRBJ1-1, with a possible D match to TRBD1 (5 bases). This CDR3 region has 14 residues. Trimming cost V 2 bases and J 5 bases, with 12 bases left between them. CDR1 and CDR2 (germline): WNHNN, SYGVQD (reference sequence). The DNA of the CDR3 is TGCGCCAGCAGTGAGACCCGGACACAGACTGAAGCTTTCTTT. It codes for CASSETRTQTEAFF.

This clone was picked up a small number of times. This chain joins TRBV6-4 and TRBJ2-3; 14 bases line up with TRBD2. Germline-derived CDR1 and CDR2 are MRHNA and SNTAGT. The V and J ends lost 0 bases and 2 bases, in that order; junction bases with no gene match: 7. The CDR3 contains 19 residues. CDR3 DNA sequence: TGTGCCAGCAGTGACTCACATGGACTAGCGGGGGGCCTCACAGATACGCAGTATTTT. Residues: CASSDSHGLAGGLTDTQYF.

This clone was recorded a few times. CDR3 amino acids: CASSYSTRVGQPQHF. CDR3 DNA sequence: TGTGCCAGCAGTTACTCTACCCGGGTGGGTCAGCCCCAGCATTTT. The V and J genes are TRBV6-6 and TRBJ1-5; no definite D call. The V gene's germline CDR1 is MNHNY and CDR2 SVGAGI (reference sequence). This CDR3 region has 15 residues. V was trimmed by 0 bases and J by 6 bases, leaving 12 bases between them.

The CDR3 nucleotides read TGCGCCAGCAGCTTGGAAGGAGTTGAGTATGGCTACACCTTC. This sequence encodes CASSLEGVEYGYTF. J is TRBJ1-2 and V is TRBV5-1; D remains ambiguous. The CDR3 is made up of 14 amino acids. Trimming cost V 0 bases and J 5 bases, with 11 bases left between them. Germline CDR1 SGHRS, CDR2 YFSETQ.

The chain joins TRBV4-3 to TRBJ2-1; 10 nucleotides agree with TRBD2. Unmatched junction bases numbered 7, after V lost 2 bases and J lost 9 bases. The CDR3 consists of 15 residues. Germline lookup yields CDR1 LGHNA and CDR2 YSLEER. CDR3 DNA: TGCGCCAGCAGCCAAATCCCGGGACTAGCGAGTGAGCAGTTCTTC. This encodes CASSQIPGLASEQFF.

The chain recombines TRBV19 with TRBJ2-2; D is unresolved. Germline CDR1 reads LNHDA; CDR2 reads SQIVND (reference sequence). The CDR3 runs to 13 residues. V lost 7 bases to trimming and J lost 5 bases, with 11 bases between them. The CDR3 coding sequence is TGTGCCAGTATTTCTCCGAGGACCGGGGAGCTGTTTTTT. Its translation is CASISPRTGELFF.

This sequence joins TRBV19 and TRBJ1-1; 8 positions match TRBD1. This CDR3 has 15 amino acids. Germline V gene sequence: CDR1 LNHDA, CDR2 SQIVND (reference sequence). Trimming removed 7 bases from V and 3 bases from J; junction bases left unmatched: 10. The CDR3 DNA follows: TGTGCCAGTACCCCATTCCAGGGGGCTGACACTGAAGCTTTCTTT. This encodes CASTPFQGADTEAFF.

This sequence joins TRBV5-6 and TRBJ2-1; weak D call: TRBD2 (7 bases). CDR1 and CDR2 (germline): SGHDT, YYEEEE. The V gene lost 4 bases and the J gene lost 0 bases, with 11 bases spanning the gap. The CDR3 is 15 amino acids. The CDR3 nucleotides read TGTGCCAGCAGCACAAGGGGGGGCTCCTACAATGAGCAGTTCTTC. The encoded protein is CASSTRGGSYNEQFF.

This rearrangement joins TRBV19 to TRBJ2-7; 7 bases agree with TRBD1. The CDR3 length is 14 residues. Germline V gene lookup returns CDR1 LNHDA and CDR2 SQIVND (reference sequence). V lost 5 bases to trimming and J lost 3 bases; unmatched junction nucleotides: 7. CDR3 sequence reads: CASSLKTGDYEQYF. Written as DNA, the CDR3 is TGTGCCAGTAGTCTAAAAACAGGGGACTACGAGCAGTACTTC.

CDR3 region: CASSRTSPSGTGWYEQYF. Written as DNA, the CDR3 is TGCGCCAGCAGCCGCACATCTCCTTCCGGGACAGGGTGGTACGAGCAGTACTTC. V and J are TRBV4-1 and TRBJ2-7; 9 bases are shared with TRBD1. V was pared by 4 bases and J by 4 bases, with 17 bases of the junction left unmatched. The germline CDR1 and CDR2 sequences are MGHRA and YSYEKL. The CDR3 runs to 18 residues.

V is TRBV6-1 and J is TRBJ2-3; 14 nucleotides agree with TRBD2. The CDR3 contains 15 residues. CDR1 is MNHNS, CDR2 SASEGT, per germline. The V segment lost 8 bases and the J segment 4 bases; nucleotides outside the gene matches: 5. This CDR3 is CASLTSGGAADTQYF. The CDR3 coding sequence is TGTGCCAGCCTGACTAGCGGGGGGGCCGCAGATACGCAGTATTTT.

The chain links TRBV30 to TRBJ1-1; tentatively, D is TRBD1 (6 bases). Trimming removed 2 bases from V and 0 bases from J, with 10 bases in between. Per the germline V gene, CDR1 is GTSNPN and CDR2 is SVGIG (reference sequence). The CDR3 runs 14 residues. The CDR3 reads CAWSPGHMNTEAFF. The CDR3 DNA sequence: TGTGCCTGGAGTCCGGGACACATGAACACTGAAGCTTTCTTT.